What follows describes a single T cell receptor (beta chain). Its target is not known. Sequencing used immunoSEQ version 4 in survey mode. Profiled with immunoSEQ multiplex PCR; TCRdb holds only in-frame clones, not every one. The sample shows 40,000 or so clones, roughly 90% of them seen only once. The entry originates in a study of persistence of HIV-infected CD4 T cells. The CDR3 length is 13 residues. Per the germline V gene, CDR1 is MNHEY and CDR2 is SVGAGI. Deletions cut 7 bases from V and 5 bases from J, with 12 bases between. Study results and caveats: Antigen-responding cells were enriched for degenerate expanded CDR3beta sequences.

Anti-CD3/anti-CD28 beads served as a nonspecific positive control stimulus. Sorting of responding CD4+ T cells relied on upregulated CD40 ligand together with CD69. The input for sequencing was CD4+ T cells sorted from PBMCs after roughly 18-hour stimulation, taken from a patient who received antiretroviral therapy. The sequence derives from an adult man with HIV who was CMV-seropositive. The genes are TRBV6-5 and TRBJ1-5, with TRBD1 as a possible D gene (6 bases). CDR3: CASKRGVDQPQHF. The DNA for the CDR3 is TGTGCCAGCAAAAGGGGGGTTGATCAGCCCCAGCATTTT.